This T cell receptor (beta chain) emerged from a study of OX40 agonist ivuxolimab in advanced cancers. Regarding the study as a whole: On average, CD8+ T cells had more expanded clones than CD4+.

Points on this clone: Antigen unknown.

The assay was immunoSEQ multiplex PCR, and TCRdb's table has in-frame clones only and misses some. Of some 68,000 clones listed, over 80% are singletons. There are 14 residues in the CDR3. Trimming took 0 bases from V and 1 from J, leaving 5 bases between them. Germline V gene lookup returns CDR1 SGHAT and CDR2 FQNNGV. The receptor was isolated from an adult with an advanced solid tumor such as melanoma, head and neck, liver or kidney cancer. The chain has TRBV11-2 and TRBJ2-3; D remains ambiguous. The specimen comprised CD4+ or CD8+ T cells sorted from blood, sampled in a trial of the OX40 agonist ivuxolimab. CDR3 in DNA: TGTGCCAGCAGCTTAGATCTGGGCACAGATACGCAGTATTTT. It yields the protein CASSLDLGTDTQYF. The full variable domain, completed using reference TRBV11-2 and TRBJ2-3, is EAGVAQSPRYKIIEKRQSVAFWCNPISGHATLYWYQQILGQGPKLLIQFQNNGVVDDSQLPKDRFSAERLKGVDSTLKIQPAKLEDSAVYLCASSLDLGTDTQYFGPGTRLTVL.